These 10 T cell receptor beta chains were sequenced from one sample in a study of blood T cells in healthy people across ages. Through a sample-barcoded 5' primer and a J-beta primer mix, a second PCR was run for roughly 7 to 11 cycles. MiXCR was run by TCRdb on the 5' RACE reads, yielding one entry per CDR3 protein. The data show about 1.5 million distinct CDR3 sequences, with roughly 43% seen just once and about 4% held by the top ten. The sample taken for sequencing was blood. The receptor source for this set is a woman aged 18 to 35 in good health.

The rearrangement uses TRBV2 and TRBJ1-5; D gene ambiguous. This CDR3 region has 14 residues. CDR1 and CDR2 (germline): SNHLY, FYNNEI. Trimming took 3 bases from V and 2 from J, leaving 8 bases between them. The CDR3 nucleotides are TGTGCCAGCAGTGAGAGGAGAGGCAATCAGCCCCAGCATTTT. Translating gives CASSERRGNQPQHF.

The chain couples TRBV29-1 to TRBJ1-3, with no clear D. Germline assignment: CDR1 SQVTM and CDR2 ANQGSEA. The CDR3 runs 13 residues. Trimming shortened V by 4 bases and J by 0 bases, and 7 bases separated the two germline ends. The CDR3, as DNA: TGCAGCGTTGGAAGTAACTCTGGAAACACCATATATTTT. It encodes CSVGSNSGNTIYF. The variable domain in full, completed from reference TRBV29-1 and TRBJ1-3, reads SAVISQKPSRDICQRGTSLTIQCQVDSQVTMMFWYRQQPGQSLTLIATANQGSEATYESGFVIDKFPISRPNLTFSTLTVSNMSPEDSSIYLCSVGSNSGNTIYFGEGSWLTVV.

The chain employs TRBV27 and TRBJ1-4, with TRBD1 identical over 8 bases. The CDR3 extends over 16 amino acids. CDR1 and CDR2 from the germline V gene are MNHEY and SMNVEV (reference sequence). V lost 5 bases and J lost 6; bases outside the gene matches: 11. DNA for the CDR3: TGTGCCAGCAGTCCTAAGGACAGGGACTCTCATGAAAAACTGTTTTTT. Translation gives CASSPKDRDSHEKLFF.

This clonotype was detected many times. The chain employs TRBV20-1 and TRBJ2-7, with 7 bases lining up with TRBD1. Germline values: CDR1 DFQATT, CDR2 SNEGSKA (reference sequence). This CDR3 region has 15 residues. Trimming took 0 bases from V and 4 from J; bases not matched to a gene: 9. The DNA for the CDR3 is TGCAGTGCTAGAGAAAACAGGGGTTCTGTTTACGAGCAGTACTTC. Amino acids: CSARENRGSVYEQYF.

The rearrangement links TRBV7-2 to TRBJ2-4, with 9 bases lining up with TRBD1. The germline CDR1 and CDR2 sequences are SGHTA and FQGNSA. The CDR3 contains 17 residues. V was clipped by 5 bases and J by 2 bases; unmatched bases: 10. CDR3 loop: CASSLGQGRWSKNIQYF. CDR3 bases: TGTGCCAGCAGCCTTGGACAGGGGCGGTGGTCCAAAAACATTCAGTACTTC.

The chain combines TRBV5-5 with TRBJ2-1; D perhaps matches TRBD2 (5 bases). CDR3 length equals 14 residues. Per the germline V gene, CDR1 is SGHKS and CDR2 is YYEKEE (reference sequence). Trimming stripped 1 base from V and 10 bases from J, with 15 bases between. CDR3 amino acids: CASSLSPGNYEQFF. The CDR3, as DNA: TGTGCCAGCAGCTTGAGTCCGGGGAACTACGAGCAGTTCTTC.

This clonotype was observed a few times. This chain joins TRBV20-1 and TRBJ2-1, with D possibly being TRBD2 (6 bases). Trimming stripped 3 bases from V and 10 bases from J, with 13 bases between. From germline, CDR1 is DFQATT and CDR2 SNEGSKA (reference sequence). The CDR3 runs to 12 residues. The CDR3 protein is CSARSLAKEQFF. The CDR3 DNA is TGCAGTGCTAGGTCGCTAGCGAAGGAGCAGTTCTTC.

This sequence joins TRBV20-1 and TRBJ2-7, with D possibly matching TRBD1 (5 bases). In germline, CDR1 is DFQATT, CDR2 SNEGSKA (reference sequence). Trimming removed 1 base from V and 2 bases from J, with 12 bases in between. This CDR3 region has 14 residues. The CDR3 DNA is TGCAGTGCTAGAGCACCAGGGCCCACCTACGAGCAGTACTTC. Translating it yields CSARAPGPTYEQYF.

This sequence joins TRBV20-1 and TRBJ2-1; D is uncertain. The CDR3 runs to 14 residues. Germline V lookup: CDR1 DFQATT, CDR2 SNEGSKA (reference sequence). Trimming removed 2 bases at V and 10 bases at J, with 18 bases between. The CDR3 sequence is CSARSGIGVTEQFF. Here the CDR3 DNA reads TGCAGTGCTAGATCTGGGATAGGCGTGACAGAGCAGTTCTTC.

The chain is built from TRBV6-6 and TRBJ1-2, with TRBD1 matching over 7 bases. V gave up 8 bases and J gave up 4 bases; unmatched junction bases: 13. The length of the CDR3 is 15 residues. Germline V CDR1 and CDR2: MNHNY, SVGAGI (reference sequence). DNA for the CDR3: TGTGCCAGCGGGGACAGAGGCTATAAGGTCTATGGCTACACCTTC. Amino acids: CASGDRGYKVYGYTF.